This TCR beta chain was recovered during a study of beta chain features in type 1 diabetes. The isolated RNA, all of it, was reverse transcribed, so expressed TCRB transcripts were what got sequenced. The average read count of naive, central memory and regulatory T cell samples was some 3.5 million. Generated by immunoSEQ multiplex PCR, the TCRdb table keeps only in-frame clones and is missing some. This sample has hundreds of thousands of clones, with around 15% found just once. This clone was observed a handful of times. Its antigen is unknown. The germline V gene has CDR1 SGDLS and CDR2 YYNGEE. CDR3 size: 16 residues. The V end lost 1 base, the J end lost 8 bases, and 19 bases lay between the germline ends. Sorted CD4+ subsets: naive, central memory, regulatory, stem cell-like memory (CD45RO/CCR7/CD25/CD127/CD95/CD27 panel). Study conclusions and caveats: cDNA-based sequencing might over-represent cells highly expressing TCR. Within patients, naive, central memory and Treg TCRB repertoires seemed more similar than within healthy donors.

The genes are TRBV9 and TRBJ2-1, with TRBD2 as a possible D gene (6 bases). This receptor was taken from a man younger than 30 in good health. Sequences were obtained from naive CD4+ T cells from blood. The CDR3 nucleotides are TGTGCCAGCAGCGTACGGACAAGCCCCAGCGGGCATGAGCAGTTCTTC. It specifies CASSVRTSPSGHEQFF.